The 15 T cell receptor beta chains below all came from one sample that was sequenced in a study of cytomegalovirus exposure and HLA in healthy donors. Vbeta (60) and Jbeta (13) primers were used in the PCR. Here immunoSEQ multiplex PCR was the method, and the copy in TCRdb shows in-frame clones only, minus some. The sample contains about 140,000 clones, over 65% of which appear only once. What was sequenced was PBMCs. All receptors derive from a female donor in good health and CMV-seronegative.

The chain recombines TRBV25-1 with TRBJ1-6, with D unresolved. The germline gives CDR1 MGHDK, CDR2 SYGVNS. V lost 6 bases and J 6 bases, leaving 12 bases between the germline ends. The CDR3 contains 14 residues. CDR3 residues: CASRLTEFNSPLHF. In DNA form, the CDR3 reads TGTGCCAGCAGGCTAACAGAATTTAATTCACCCCTCCACTTT.

The V call is TRBV7-2, the J call TRBJ2-2, with D perhaps matching TRBD1 (6 bases). The CDR3 runs 16 residues. V was shortened by 1 base and J by 1 base, with 10 bases between the two germline ends. CDR1 and CDR2 (germline): SGHTA, FQGNSA. CDR3 in DNA: TGTGCCAGCAGCTTAGGAGGGGGTAGGAACACCGGGGAGCTGTTTTTT. It codes for CASSLGGGRNTGELFF.

The rearrangement links TRBV30 to TRBJ1-2; possible D gene TRBD1, 5 bases. This CDR3 region has 14 residues. The V end was cut by 5 bases, the J end by 4 bases, with 17 bases between. Germline V gene data show CDR1 as GTSNPN and CDR2 as SVGIG (reference sequence). The CDR3 DNA follows: TGTGCCTGGGCATACCAGGGAGGGAGCTATGGCTACACCTTC. It is translated as CAWAYQGGSYGYTF.

This clone has more than one count but fewer than ten. V and J are TRBV6-1 and TRBJ1-4; tentatively, D is TRBD1 (5 bases). V shed 2 bases and J shed 3 bases, with 13 bases lying between them. Looked up from germline, CDR1 is MNHNS and CDR2 is SASEGT. This CDR3 comprises 16 residues. CDR3 residues: CASSEIRGGANEKLFF. In DNA, the CDR3 is TGTGCCAGCAGTGAAATTCGTGGGGGGGCTAATGAAAAACTGTTTTTT.

CDR3 sequence reads: CASSLSGGNEQFF. The CDR3 bases are TGTGCCAGCAGCCTCAGCGGGGGTAATGAGCAGTTCTTC. The J gene is TRBJ2-1, the V gene TRBV7-3, with 8 positions matching TRBD2. Germline V gene sequence: CDR1 SGHTA, CDR2 FQGTGA. Trimming at V came to 5 bases and at J to 7 bases, leaving 4 bases not matched to a gene. This CDR3 contains 13 residues.

The chain employs TRBV6-1 and TRBJ2-5, with 7 bases aligning to TRBD2. The CDR3 runs to 16 residues. Trimming took 2 bases from V and 2 from J; bases not matched to a gene: 8. Germline values: CDR1 MNHNS, CDR2 SASEGT. The CDR3 DNA sequence: TGTGCCAGCAGTGAATTGGCTAGCGGATATCAAGAGACCCAGTACTTC. This gives the protein CASSELASGYQETQYF.

The chain uses TRBV7-2 and TRBJ1-2; D is undetermined. The CDR3 has 14 residues. V was clipped by 5 bases and J by 1 base, with 11 bases between them. The germline gives CDR1 SGHTA, CDR2 FQGNSA. CDR3 loop: CASSRPLFNYGYTF. DNA of the CDR3: TGTGCCAGCAGCCGTCCTCTATTTAACTATGGCTACACCTTC.

The rearrangement uses TRBV19 and TRBJ2-3, with 9 bases fitting TRBD2. Per germline, CDR1 LNHDA and CDR2 SQIVND (reference sequence). The CDR3 is 17 residues long. The J segment lost 2 bases and the V segment lost 4 bases, leaving 10 bases of the junction unmatched. In DNA form, the CDR3 reads TGTGCCAGTAGTAGGCCCTCGGGACTAGCCCTCACAGATACGCAGTATTTT. Its protein is CASSRPSGLALTDTQYF.

This clone was observed a handful of times. The chain links TRBV2 to TRBJ1-1, with 8 bases aligning to TRBD1. CDR1 and CDR2 (germline): SNHLY, FYNNEI. The CDR3 is 13 residues long. The V and J ends lost 5 bases and 6 bases, in that order; junction bases with no gene match: 5. CDR3 nucleotide sequence: TGTGCCAGCAGTCCGACAGGGGCGGCTGAAGCTTTCTTT. Translation: CASSPTGAAEAFF.

The chain uses TRBV28 and TRBJ1-2; maybe TRBD1 (5 bases). V lost 2 bases and J 8 bases, leaving 9 bases between the germline ends. Germline V CDR1 and CDR2: MDHEN, SYDVKM. The CDR3 length is 12 residues. The CDR3 nucleotides read TGTGCCAGCAGTTTAATTAACAGGGGCTACACCTTC. The encoded protein is CASSLINRGYTF.

The chain employs TRBV6-5 and TRBJ1-3; possibly TRBD1 for D (5 bases). Looked up from germline, CDR1 is MNHEY and CDR2 is SVGAGI. V dropped 1 base and J dropped 0 bases, with 10 bases sitting between them. The CDR3 spans 16 residues. The chain's CDR3 is CASSYLGHNSGNTIYF. The DNA for the CDR3 is TGTGCCAGCAGTTACTTGGGGCATAACTCTGGAAACACCATATATTTT.

The rearrangement links TRBV5-6 to TRBJ2-5; a weak D match, TRBD1 (5 bases). Looked up from germline, CDR1 is SGHDT and CDR2 is YYEEEE. This CDR3 has 14 residues. Trimming took off 0 bases at V and 5 bases at J, with 11 bases between the two ends. In DNA form, the CDR3 reads TGTGCCAGCAGCTTGGACAAGGGGCGCGAGACCCAGTACTTC. This codes for CASSLDKGRETQYF. The entire variable domain, with the rest obtained from reference TRBV5-6 and TRBJ2-5, is as follows: DAGVTQSPTHLIKTRGQQVTLRCSPKSGHDTVSWYQQALGQGPQFIFQYYEEEERQRGNFPDRFSGHQFPNYSSELNVNALLLGDSALYLCASSLDKGRETQYFGPGTRLLVL.

The rearrangement uses TRBV28 and TRBJ2-2; TRBD1 might be the D (5 bases). Between the trimmed V and J ends, which lost 7 bases and 6 bases, there was a span of 12 bases. Germline CDR1 MDHEN, CDR2 SYDVKM. This CDR3 contains 13 residues. CDR3 sequence: CASITIGAGELFF. The CDR3 region has the DNA TGTGCCAGCATAACAATAGGGGCCGGGGAGCTGTTTTTT. The whole variable domain, filled in from reference TRBV28 and TRBJ2-2, reads DVKVTQSSRYLVKRTGEKVFLECVQDMDHENMFWYRQDPGLGLRLIYFSYDVKMKEKGDIPEGYSVSREKKERFSLILESASTNQTSMYLCASITIGAGELFFGEGSRLTVL.

CDR3 coding DNA: TGTGCCTGGAGTCTGGGCAGGGTTAAGTACTTC. Translated, it gives CAWSLGRVKYF. The J gene is TRBJ2-7, the V gene TRBV30; maybe TRBD1 (5 bases). V shed 2 bases and J shed 11 bases, with 13 bases lying between them. The CDR3 sequence is 11 residues long. CDR1 is GTSNPN, CDR2 SVGIG, per germline (reference sequence).

This rearrangement joins TRBV18 to TRBJ1-2; 9 nucleotides match TRBD1. The CDR3 has 19 amino acids. Germline V gene sequence: CDR1 KGHSH, CDR2 LQKENI. The ends lost 2 bases at V and 6 bases at J; junction bases unmatched: 19. The CDR3 sequence: CASSPTGTGPTLGLNGYTF. The CDR3 DNA reads TGTGCCAGCTCACCAACGGGGACAGGGCCGACTCTCGGTTTGAATGGCTACACCTTC.